The 9 T cell receptor beta chains listed next were all sequenced from one sample in a study of blood T cell repertoires in COVID-19. Clones were read by immunoSEQ multiplex PCR, and TCRdb kept only the in-frame ones, dropping some. The sample includes 250,000 to 350,000 clones, about 85% seen only once; the top ten take approximately 2.2%. The sequenced sample was peripheral blood. All receptors derive from a man between 18 and 35 years old with active or convalescent COVID-19.

This clone was picked up a small number of times. V gene TRBV6-2 or TRBV6-3 combines with J gene TRBJ2-7, with 10 bases identical to TRBD2. The germline CDR1 and CDR2 sequences are MNHEY and SVGEGT. This CDR3 is built from 14 residues. Trimming at V came to 5 bases and at J to 4 bases, leaving 5 bases not matched to a gene. The CDR3 region has the DNA TGTGCCAGCAGTGGGGGACTAGCGAGATACGAGCAGTACTTC. This translates into CASSGGLARYEQYF.

This sequence joins TRBV9 and TRBJ1-3; 10 bases fit TRBD1. The CDR3 covers 17 residues. Per germline, CDR1 SGDLS and CDR2 YYNGEE. V lost 4 bases to trimming and J lost 7 bases; unmatched junction nucleotides: 14. The CDR3 sequence is CASSPDPDRGLRNTIYF. CDR3 nucleotide sequence: TGTGCCAGCAGCCCCGACCCTGACAGGGGGCTCAGGAACACCATATATTTT.

DNA of the CDR3: TGTGCCAGCAGTCAAGACAGACTCACTGAAGCTTTCTTT. This sequence encodes CASSQDRLTEAFF. The chain employs TRBV5-6 and TRBJ1-1; maybe TRBD1 (5 bases). V was shortened by 5 bases and J by 4 bases, with 12 bases between the two germline ends. CDR1 is SGHDT, CDR2 YYEEEE, per germline. The CDR3 length is 13 residues.

This clone is deemed medium-sized. This chain uses TRBV6-1 with TRBJ1-2; 8 positions match TRBD1. This CDR3 has 16 residues. V dropped 0 bases and J dropped 3; count of bases not matched to a gene: 6. CDR1 is MNHNS, CDR2 SASEGT, per germline. The CDR3 loop reads CASSEAGTGAYYGYTF. The CDR3 region has the DNA TGTGCCAGCAGTGAAGCGGGGACAGGTGCCTACTATGGCTACACCTTC.

The chain links TRBV12-5 to TRBJ2-1; the D gene is possibly TRBD2 (6 bases). The CDR3 length is 12 residues. V was trimmed by 4 bases and J by 12 bases, leaving 13 bases between them. Germline values: CDR1 LGHNT, CDR2 FRNRAP. The CDR3 region has the DNA TGTGCTAGTGGTTCCTCTTTCGGGGGGCAGTTCTTC. Protein sequence: CASGSSFGGQFF.

This chain connects TRBV19 to TRBJ2-6; D gene unclear. The CDR3 runs 16 residues. Germline CDR1 is LNHDA and CDR2 is SQIVND (reference sequence). V lost 3 bases and J 0 bases, leaving 9 bases between the germline ends. For the CDR3, the DNA is TGTGCCAGTAGTATGGTACAGACCTCTGGGGCCAACGTCCTGACTTTC. Translating gives CASSMVQTSGANVLTF.

The V call is TRBV19, the J call TRBJ1-6; D gene ambiguous. Trimming cost V 5 bases and J 6 bases, with 11 bases left between them. Germline CDR1 is LNHDA and CDR2 is SQIVND (reference sequence). The CDR3 extends over 14 amino acids. The CDR3 DNA reads TGTGCCAGTAGTTATGAGCACGGTAATTCACCCCTCCACTTT. Encoded protein: CASSYEHGNSPLHF. Filled out from reference TRBV19 and TRBJ1-6, the complete variable domain reads DGGITQSPKYLFRKEGQNVTLSCEQNLNHDAMYWYRQDPGQGLRLIYYSQIVNDFQKGDIAEGYSVSREKKESFPLTVTSAQKNPTAFYLCASSYEHGNSPLHFGNGTRLTVT.

About this clone itself: The same CDR3 arises from other DNA sequences in this sample as well. The genes are TRBV9 and TRBJ2-5; a possible D gene is TRBD1 (5 bases). Germline CDR1 reads SGDLS; CDR2 reads YYNGEE. The CDR3 runs 13 residues. The V end was cut by 0 bases, the J end by 2 bases, with 5 bases between. The CDR3 is CASSVGQQETQYF. The CDR3 region has the DNA TGTGCCAGCAGCGTAGGACAGCAAGAGACCCAGTACTTC.

Ten or more counts support this clone. This rearrangement joins TRBV2 to TRBJ2-1; the D gene could be TRBD1 or TRBD2 (5 bases each). CDR3 size: 15 residues. Germline lookup yields CDR1 SNHLY and CDR2 FYNNEI. Trimming pared 7 bases from V and 1 base from J, leaving 14 bases between. The CDR3 reads CASTEGRGSYNEQFF. CDR3 bases: TGTGCCAGCACTGAGGGGAGAGGATCCTACAATGAGCAGTTCTTC.